This is a list of T cell receptor beta chains from one sample in a study of T cell changes during pregnancy in multiple sclerosis. TCRdb keeps only in-frame clones here, not all; method: immunoSEQ multiplex PCR. The repertoire holds approximately 92,000 clones, with roughly 92% as singletons. Material: peripheral blood, obtained after pregnancy. These receptors originate from a female donor with multiple sclerosis, enrolled in a pregnancy study. Each CDR3 is given with its conserved first and last residue. D genes are given only for firm matches. A row's size may be missing; if present it is once, few, many or a size class.

V gene	D gene	CDR3 length	clone size	J gene	CDR3 protein	CDR3 DNA
TRBV27	-	18	-	TRBJ2-7	CASSPAPQGIRSYYEQYF	TGTGCCAGCAGTCCCGCCCCCCAGGGGATACGGTCGTACTACGAGCAGTACTTC
TRBV19	TRBD1	19	-	TRBJ2-1	CASSIYSPRQGVSYNEQFF	TGTGCCAGTAGTATATATTCCCCACGACAGGGGGTCTCCTACAATGAGCAGTTCTTC
TRBV13	-	13	-	TRBJ2-7	CASSLVPGIEQYF	TGTGCCAGCAGCTTAGTTCCGGGGATCGAGCAGTACTTC
TRBV19	-	15	-	TRBJ2-7	CASSINSGLLYEQYF	TGTGCCAGTAGTATTAACAGCGGACTCCTGTACGAGCAGTACTTC
TRBV6-1	-	15	-	TRBJ2-7	CASSQNRAVSYEQYF	TGTGCCAGCAGTCAAAACAGGGCTGTTTCCTACGAGCAGTACTTC
TRBV27	TRBD2	15	-	TRBJ2-3	CASSAAGVGTDTQYF	TGTGCCAGCAGCGCTGCGGGGGTGGGCACAGATACGCAGTATTTT
TRBV29-1	TRBD2	13	-	TRBJ2-1	CSVPQRDLNEQFF	TGCAGCGTGCCCCAGCGGGATTTAAATGAGCAGTTCTTC
TRBV6-1	TRBD1	13	-	TRBJ1-2	CASRQGVLYGYTF	TGTGCCAGCAGGCAGGGGGTCCTCTATGGCTACACCTTC
TRBV5-6	-	13	-	TRBJ1-1	CASSFTANTEAFF	TGTGCCAGCAGCTTTACAGCGAACACTGAAGCTTTCTTT
TRBV7-9	TRBD2	17	-	TRBJ2-2	CASSLVTSGIITGELFF	TGTGCCAGCAGCTTAGTAACTAGCGGGATTATCACCGGGGAGCTGTTTTTT
TRBV15	-	16	once	TRBJ1-4	CATSRDLGGPNEKLFF	TGTGCCACCAGCAGAGATCTAGGAGGGCCCAACGAAAAACTGTTTTTT
TRBV4-1	-	13	-	TRBJ1-4	CASSRGVGEKLFF	TGCGCCAGCAGCCGAGGAGTAGGAGAAAAACTGTTTTTT
TRBV10-3	TRBD2	16	-	TRBJ2-1	CAISESAGGPNNEQFF	TGTGCCATCAGTGAGTCAGCGGGAGGGCCGAACAATGAGCAGTTCTTC
TRBV19	-	14	once	TRBJ1-2	CASSTPTGLDGYTF	TGTGCCAGTAGTACTCCAACAGGGTTGGATGGCTACACCTTC
TRBV7-9	-	15	-	TRBJ2-7	CASSSPQAYSYEQYF	TGTGCCAGCAGTTCCCCCCAGGCGTACTCCTACGAGCAGTACTTC
TRBV11-2	-	12	-	TRBJ2-7	CASSLSGDEQYF	TGTGCCAGCAGCTTAAGCGGCGACGAGCAGTACTTC